The clone carrying this T cell receptor beta chain has a single count. This specimen belongs to a study of preoperative IRX-2 immunotherapy in early breast cancer. Treatment noted: preoperative locoregional IRX-2 cytokine immunotherapy. Samples came from a phase Ib trial of preoperative locoregional IRX-2 cytokine immunotherapy. Clones were read by immunoSEQ multiplex PCR, and TCRdb kept only the in-frame ones, dropping some. The sample carries about 11,000 clones, approximately 79% recorded once. The germline gives CDR1 MNHGY, CDR2 SAAAGT. Trimming stripped 8 bases from V and 2 bases from J, with 16 bases between. The CDR3 is 15 amino acids.

The starting material was lymph node tissue, obtained before IRX-2 immunotherapy. The receptor was derived from a human donor with breast cancer. The V call is TRBV6-8, the J call TRBJ1-5; D unresolved. The CDR3 bases are TGTGCCAGCGCGGTACTCCTAGGAGGCAATCAGCCCCAGCATTTT. This gives the protein CASAVLLGGNQPQHF.